This is a list of T cell receptor beta chains from one sample in a study of cytomegalovirus exposure and HLA in healthy donors. Clones were read by immunoSEQ multiplex PCR, and TCRdb kept only the in-frame ones, dropping some. The specimen's table records 110,000 to 150,000 clones. Material for sequencing was PBMCs. The receptors originated from a male donor in good health and CMV-seronegative. The conserved cysteine and the conserved F or W are not part of the CDR3 here.

>TRBV30
AWRGGRPNQPQH
>TRBV5-1
ASSLMGLSYEQY
>TRBV5-6
ASSLGQTLPNYGYT
>TRBV18
ASSPLSSYEQY
>TRBV19
ASTSTGDTKGQY
>TRBV4-3
ASSQERSGAYEQY
>TRBV7-8
ASSLTGQSSYNEQF
>TRBV28
ASSLLQGAITEAF
>TRBV27
ASSFVGDSYEQY
>TRBV25-1
ASSAGNQPQH
>TRBV30
AWRGDSSYEQY
>TRBV27
ASSLTGNTEAF
>TRBV5-1
ASSLTSGGGETQY
>TRBV6-5
ASSQGASGANVLT
>TRBV6-1
ASSLGGSSYEQY
>TRBV16
ASSQLASLNTEAF
>TRBV6-5
ASSLGETQY
>TRBV7-8
ASSLGQGADGYT
>TRBV7-6
ASSLETRYEQY
>TRBV29-1
SVEVADRQY
>TRBV27
ASSSRQGLNEKLF
>TRBV19
ASSIRNSGANVLT
>TRBV7-8
ASSPDKQGNQH
>TRBV7-9
ASSLAVGGPRYEQF
>TRBV27
ASSLAQGIRAF
>TRBV5-6
ASTLGARRVFNYGYT
>TRBV11-2
ASSPGDGYT
>TRBV19
ASSIAGGPYEQY
>TRBV6-1
ASSKDLAGEQF
>TRBV4-3
ASSQDIRTREQY
>TRBV19
ASSSGGGWDEQY
>TRBV5-1
ASSLDRGGGELF
>TRBV6-5
ASSYSGGARYEQY
>TRBV9
ASSVSTSGSETQY
>TRBV5-1
ASSPGGTGNQPQH
>TRBV11-2
ASSLDQRRVSSYEQY
>TRBV19
ASRNSGTGVYEQY
>TRBV11-1
ASSLQFGGELF
>TRBV7-3
ASSLSSGANVLT
>TRBV5-4
ASSLDGDRPKETQY
>TRBV6-6
ASRVGGALPEQY
>TRBV6-5
ASSRRGGSNGYT
>TRBV7-9
ATPGTSGGYNEQF